What follows are 14 T cell receptor beta chains derived from one specimen sequenced in a study of T-cell memory formation after mild COVID-19. One entry per CDR3 protein results from TCRdb running MiXCR on the 5' RACE reads. The sample has hundreds of thousands of distinct CDR3 sequences; over 15% are singletons. Sequencing was carried out using PBMCs or a T cell subset sorted from them (not recorded which). The receptors were gathered from an adult woman who had mild COVID-19 (a few samples of this study predate the infection). Cell type and time point are not known.

This clonotype was seen a few times. The chain has TRBV12-3 or TRBV12-4 and TRBJ2-2; D is undetermined. Trimming removed 5 bases from V and 5 bases from J, with 9 bases in between. The CDR3 is 13 amino acids. The CDR3 region is CASSIHSTGELFF. The CDR3 bases are TGTGCCAGCAGTATCCACAGTACCGGGGAGCTGTTTTTT.

This clonotype showed up many times. One junction end does not reproduce the germline sequence, and a read error may be involved. The chain couples TRBV7-7 to TRBJ2-5; D is uncertain. The CDR3 length is 13 residues. CDR1 and CDR2 (germline): SSHAT, FNYEAQ (reference sequence). In DNA, the CDR3 is TGTGCTAGCAGCAGTAACTACGCGGAGACCCAGTACTTC. This translates into CASSSNYAETQYF.

This rearrangement joins TRBV20-1 to TRBJ2-3, with 7 bases aligning to TRBD1. The junction had 10 bases not matched to a gene; V was cut back by 3 bases and J by 4 bases. This CDR3 comprises 15 residues. CDR1 and CDR2 (germline): DFQATT, SNEGSKA (reference sequence). In DNA, the CDR3 is TGCAGTGCTAGCAACGGACAGGTTATCGCAGATACGCAGTATTTT. It specifies CSASNGQVIADTQYF.

This sequence joins TRBV5-1 and TRBJ2-7; perhaps TRBD1 as D (6 bases). This CDR3 region has 15 residues. V was pared by 2 bases and J by 5 bases, with 17 bases between. CDR1 SGHRS and CDR2 YFSETQ come from the germline V gene. CDR3 nucleotide sequence: TGCGCCAGCAGCTTACAGGGCGAAGAACGCCACGAGCAGTACTTC. Protein sequence: CASSLQGEERHEQYF. The variable domain in full, with the rest retrieved from reference TRBV5-1 and TRBJ2-7, is KAGVTQTPRYLIKTRGQQVTLSCSPISGHRSVSWYQQTPGQGLQFLFEYFSETQRNKGNFPGRFSGRQFSNSRSEMNVSTLELGDSALYLCASSLQGEERHEQYFGPGTRLTVT.

This clonotype was counted only a few times. The chain recombines TRBV20-1 with TRBJ1-5; D not certain. The V gene's germline CDR1 is DFQATT and CDR2 SNEGSKA (reference sequence). This CDR3 comprises 10 residues. V was pared by 7 bases and J by 4 bases, with 5 bases between. The CDR3 reads CSVGNQPQHF. In DNA form, the CDR3 reads TGCAGTGTAGGAAATCAGCCCCAGCATTTT.

This clonotype appeared a few times. The chain carries TRBV19 and TRBJ1-2; D possibly corresponds to TRBD1 (5 bases). Deletions cut 2 bases from V and 6 bases from J, with 10 bases between. Germline CDR1 LNHDA, CDR2 SQIVND (reference sequence). The CDR3 contains 13 residues. CDR3 loop: CASSISGNNGYTF. The CDR3 region has the DNA TGTGCCAGTAGTATATCAGGGAACAATGGCTACACCTTC.

This rearrangement joins TRBV28 to TRBJ2-7; the D gene could be TRBD1 or TRBD2 (5 bases each). CDR1 is MDHEN, CDR2 SYDVKM, per germline. V dropped 7 bases and J dropped 3 bases, with 19 bases sitting between them. CDR3 length: 15 residues. DNA for the CDR3: TGTGCCAGCATTCGATCCGGGACGGCGATCTACGAGCAGTACTTC. Translation: CASIRSGTAIYEQYF.

This clonotype has at least ten counts. The V gene is TRBV7-6, the J gene TRBJ2-5, with 13 bases fitting TRBD2. J lost 5 bases, V lost 5 bases, and 5 bases had no gene match. The length of the CDR3 is 15 residues. From germline, CDR1 is SGHVS and CDR2 FNYEAQ. CDR3 DNA sequence: TGTGCCAGCAGCCCGGGGACTAGCGGGGCGGAGACCCAGTACTTC. Residues: CASSPGTSGAETQYF. Supplemented by reference TRBV7-6 and TRBJ2-5, the full variable domain reads GAGVSQSPRYKVTKRGQDVALRCDPISGHVSLYWYRQALGQGPEFLTYFNYEAQQDKSGLPNDRFSAERPEGSISTLTIQRTEQRDSAMYRCASSPGTSGAETQYFGPGTRLLVL.

This clonotype showed up just a few times. The rearrangement uses TRBV5-1 and TRBJ1-3; no clear D. V was trimmed by 2 bases and J by 2 bases, leaving 8 bases between them. The CDR3 has 14 residues. Germline-derived CDR1 and CDR2 are SGHRS and YFSETQ. The CDR3 region is CASSLAGTGNTIYF. The CDR3 DNA follows: TGCGCCAGCAGCTTAGCGGGAACTGGAAACACCATATATTTT. The entire variable domain, with the rest obtained from reference TRBV5-1 and TRBJ1-3, is as follows: KAGVTQTPRYLIKTRGQQVTLSCSPISGHRSVSWYQQTPGQGLQFLFEYFSETQRNKGNFPGRFSGRQFSNSRSEMNVSTLELGDSALYLCASSLAGTGNTIYFGEGSWLTVV.

The chain links TRBV19 to TRBJ1-6, with TRBD1 as a possible D gene (5 bases). The CDR3 totals 15 residues. CDR1 is LNHDA, CDR2 SQIVND, per germline (reference sequence). V dropped 3 bases and J dropped 4 bases, with 10 bases sitting between them. In DNA form, the CDR3 reads TGTGCCAGTAGTATTGACAGCCGGTATAATTCACCCCTCCACTTT. This gives the protein CASSIDSRYNSPLHF.

The chain joins TRBV4-1 to TRBJ2-3, with D perhaps TRBD1 or TRBD2 (6 bases each). This CDR3 region has 15 residues. Trimming left V 2 bases short and J 0 bases short, with 9 bases between. From germline, CDR1 is MGHRA and CDR2 YSYEKL. CDR3 region: CASSQTGRSTDTQYF. DNA for the CDR3: TGCGCCAGCAGCCAAACAGGGAGGAGCACAGATACGCAGTATTTT.

This rearrangement joins TRBV20-1 to TRBJ1-5; D may be TRBD1 (5 bases). CDR3 length equals 14 residues. Trimming removed 1 base from V and 5 bases from J, with 12 bases in between. CDR1 is DFQATT, CDR2 SNEGSKA, per germline (reference sequence). CDR3 sequence: CSARVQGLYQPQHF. As DNA, the CDR3 is TGCAGTGCTAGAGTCCAGGGTTTGTATCAGCCCCAGCATTTT.

The chain combines TRBV28 with TRBJ2-7; 8 positions agree with TRBD2. Germline loops: CDR1 MDHEN, CDR2 SYDVKM. This CDR3 region has 16 residues. V dropped 6 bases and J dropped 3; count of bases not matched to a gene: 13. For the CDR3, the DNA is TGTGCCAGCAGGGGGTCATGGCGGGAGGAGTACTACGAGCAGTACTTC. This codes for CASRGSWREEYYEQYF. Variable domain in full (rest from reference TRBV28 and TRBJ2-7): DVKVTQSSRYLVKRTGEKVFLECVQDMDHENMFWYRQDPGLGLRLIYFSYDVKMKEKGDIPEGYSVSREKKERFSLILESASTNQTSMYLCASRGSWREEYYEQYFGPGTRLTVT.

This chain uses TRBV7-6 with TRBJ2-1; unclear D gene. Germline values: CDR1 SGHVS, CDR2 FNYEAQ. The CDR3 loop spans 13 amino acids. V dropped 5 bases and J dropped 2 bases, with 7 bases sitting between them. The DNA of the CDR3 is TGTGCCAGCAGCCCGCGGACCTACAATGAGCAGTTCTTC. This sequence encodes CASSPRTYNEQFF. Using reference TRBV7-6 and TRBJ2-1 for the parts outside the CDR3, the full variable domain is GAGVSQSPRYKVTKRGQDVALRCDPISGHVSLYWYRQALGQGPEFLTYFNYEAQQDKSGLPNDRFSAERPEGSISTLTIQRTEQRDSAMYRCASSPRTYNEQFFGPGTRLTVL.